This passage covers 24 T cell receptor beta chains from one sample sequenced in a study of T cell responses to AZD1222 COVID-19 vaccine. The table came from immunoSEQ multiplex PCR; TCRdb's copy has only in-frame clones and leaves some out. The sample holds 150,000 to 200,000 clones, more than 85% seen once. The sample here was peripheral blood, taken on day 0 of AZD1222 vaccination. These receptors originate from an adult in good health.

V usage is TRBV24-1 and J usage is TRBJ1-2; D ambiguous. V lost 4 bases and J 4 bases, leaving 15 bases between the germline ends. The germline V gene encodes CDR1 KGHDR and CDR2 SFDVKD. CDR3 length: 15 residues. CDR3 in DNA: TGTGCCACCAGTGACCACTCCTCGGGTGTCTATGGCTACACCTTC. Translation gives CATSDHSSGVYGYTF.

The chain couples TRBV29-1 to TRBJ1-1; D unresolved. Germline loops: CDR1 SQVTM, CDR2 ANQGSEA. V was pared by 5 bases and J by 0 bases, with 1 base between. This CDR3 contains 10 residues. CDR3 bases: TGCAGCGTTCTGAACACTGAAGCTTTCTTT. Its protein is CSVLNTEAFF. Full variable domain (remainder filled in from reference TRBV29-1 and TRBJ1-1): SAVISQKPSRDICQRGTSLTIQCQVDSQVTMMFWYRQQPGQSLTLIATANQGSEATYESGFVIDKFPISRPNLTFSTLTVSNMSPEDSSIYLCSVLNTEAFFGQGTRLTVV.

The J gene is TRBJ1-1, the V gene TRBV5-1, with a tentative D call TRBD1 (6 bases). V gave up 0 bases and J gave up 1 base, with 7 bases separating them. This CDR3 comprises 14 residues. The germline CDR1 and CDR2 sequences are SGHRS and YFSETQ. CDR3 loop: CASSLVGQNTEAFF. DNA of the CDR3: TGCGCCAGCAGCTTGGTGGGACAGAACACTGAAGCTTTCTTT.

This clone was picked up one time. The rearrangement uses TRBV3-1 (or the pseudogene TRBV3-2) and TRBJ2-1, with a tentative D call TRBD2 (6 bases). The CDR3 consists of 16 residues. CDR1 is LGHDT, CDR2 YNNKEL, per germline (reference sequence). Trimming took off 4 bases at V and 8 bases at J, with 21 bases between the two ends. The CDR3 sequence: CASSPLWRGGVHEQFF. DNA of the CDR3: TGTGCCAGCAGCCCTCTATGGCGGGGTGGCGTCCATGAGCAGTTCTTC.

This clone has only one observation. CDR3 region: CATSETGYPYGYTF. Written as DNA, the CDR3 is TGTGCCACCAGTGAAACAGGGTACCCCTATGGCTACACCTTC. The chain recombines TRBV24-1 with TRBJ1-2, with D perhaps matching TRBD1 (6 bases). From germline, CDR1 is KGHDR and CDR2 SFDVKD. CDR3 length equals 14 residues. V lost 4 bases and J lost 4, with 12 bases in between.

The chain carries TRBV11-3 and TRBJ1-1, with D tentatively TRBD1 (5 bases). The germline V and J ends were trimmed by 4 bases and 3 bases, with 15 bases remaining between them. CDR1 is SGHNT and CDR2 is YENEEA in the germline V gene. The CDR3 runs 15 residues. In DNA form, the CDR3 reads TGTGCCAGCAGCTCCGTGACAGTGGAGGACACTGAAGCTTTCTTT. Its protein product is CASSSVTVEDTEAFF. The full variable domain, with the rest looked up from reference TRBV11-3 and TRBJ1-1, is EAGVVQSPRYKIIEKKQPVAFWCNPISGHNTLYWYLQNLGQGPELLIRYENEEAVDDSQLPKDRFSAERLKGVDSTLKIQPAELGDSAVYLCASSSVTVEDTEAFFGQGTRLTVV.

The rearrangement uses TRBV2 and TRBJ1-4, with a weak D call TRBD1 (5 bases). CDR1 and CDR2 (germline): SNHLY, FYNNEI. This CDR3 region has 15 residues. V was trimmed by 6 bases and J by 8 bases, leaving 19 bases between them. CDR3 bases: TGTGCCAGCAGAGCCAGGACATCTCAAGCCGAAAAACTGTTTTTT. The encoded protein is CASRARTSQAEKLFF.

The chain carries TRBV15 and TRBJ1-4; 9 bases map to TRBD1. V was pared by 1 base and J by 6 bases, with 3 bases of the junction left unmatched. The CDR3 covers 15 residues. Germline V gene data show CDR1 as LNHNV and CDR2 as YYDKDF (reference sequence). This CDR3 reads CATSRGGQGDEKLFF. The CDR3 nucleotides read TGTGCCACCAGCAGAGGGGGACAGGGAGATGAAAAACTGTTTTTT.

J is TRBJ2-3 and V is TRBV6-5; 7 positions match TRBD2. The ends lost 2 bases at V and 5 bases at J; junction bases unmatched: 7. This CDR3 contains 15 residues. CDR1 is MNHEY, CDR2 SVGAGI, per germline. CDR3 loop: CASSYTRGWGDTQYF. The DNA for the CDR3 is TGTGCCAGCAGTTACACGCGGGGGTGGGGAGATACGCAGTATTTT.

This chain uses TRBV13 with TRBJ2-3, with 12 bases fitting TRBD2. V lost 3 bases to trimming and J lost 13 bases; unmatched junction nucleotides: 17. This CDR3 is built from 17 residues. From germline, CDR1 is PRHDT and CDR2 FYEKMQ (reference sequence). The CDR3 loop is CASSFSPTSGGRPDKYF. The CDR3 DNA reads TGTGCCAGCAGCTTTTCCCCCACTAGCGGGGGGCGCCCGGACAAGTATTTT.

The chain's CDR3 is CASSLVGGTYEQYF. The CDR3 nucleotides are TGTGCCAGCTCCCTAGTTGGAGGGACCTACGAGCAGTACTTC. This sequence joins TRBV2 and TRBJ2-7, with a weak D call TRBD2 (6 bases). CDR3 size: 14 residues. Trimming removed 8 bases at V and 2 bases at J, with 16 bases between. CDR1 is SNHLY and CDR2 is FYNNEI in the germline V gene.

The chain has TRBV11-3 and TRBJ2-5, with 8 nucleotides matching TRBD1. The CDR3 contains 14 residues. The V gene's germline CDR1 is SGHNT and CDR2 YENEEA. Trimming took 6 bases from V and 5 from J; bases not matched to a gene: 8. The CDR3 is CASSQGQAWETQYF. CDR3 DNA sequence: TGTGCCAGCAGTCAGGGACAGGCTTGGGAGACCCAGTACTTC.

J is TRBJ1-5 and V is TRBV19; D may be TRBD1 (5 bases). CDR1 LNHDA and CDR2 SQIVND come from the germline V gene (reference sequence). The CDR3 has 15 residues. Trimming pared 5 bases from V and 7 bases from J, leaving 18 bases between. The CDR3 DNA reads TGTGCCAGTAGTTTTCCGGGACCCCCTCGGCAGCCCCAGCATTTT. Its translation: CASSFPGPPRQPQHF.

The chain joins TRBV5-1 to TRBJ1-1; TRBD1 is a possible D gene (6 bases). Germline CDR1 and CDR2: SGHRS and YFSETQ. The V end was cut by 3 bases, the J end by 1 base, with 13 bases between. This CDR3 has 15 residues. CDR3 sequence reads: CASSWGTGANTEAFF. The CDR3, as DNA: TGCGCCAGCAGCTGGGGGACGGGGGCGAACACTGAAGCTTTCTTT.

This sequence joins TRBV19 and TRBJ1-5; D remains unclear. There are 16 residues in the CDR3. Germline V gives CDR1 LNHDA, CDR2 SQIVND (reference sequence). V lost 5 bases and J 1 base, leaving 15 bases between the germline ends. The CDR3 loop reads CASSPDEGGSNQPQHF. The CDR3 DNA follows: TGTGCCAGTAGTCCTGACGAGGGAGGCAGCAATCAGCCCCAGCATTTT. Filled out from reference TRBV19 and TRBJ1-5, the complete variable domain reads DGGITQSPKYLFRKEGQNVTLSCEQNLNHDAMYWYRQDPGQGLRLIYYSQIVNDFQKGDIAEGYSVSREKKESFPLTVTSAQKNPTAFYLCASSPDEGGSNQPQHFGDGTRLSIL.

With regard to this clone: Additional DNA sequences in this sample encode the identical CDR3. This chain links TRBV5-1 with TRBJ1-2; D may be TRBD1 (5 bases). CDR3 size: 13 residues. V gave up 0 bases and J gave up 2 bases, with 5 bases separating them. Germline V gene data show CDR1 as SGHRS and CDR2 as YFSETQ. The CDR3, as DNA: TGCGCCAGCAGCTTGGGACAGAACTATGGCTACACCTTC. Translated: CASSLGQNYGYTF.

The CDR3 here is CASSRGYRGGGYEQFF. The CDR3 DNA is TGTGCCAGCAGCCGGGGGTATCGGGGGGGCGGCTATGAGCAGTTCTTC. V and J are TRBV3-1 (or the pseudogene TRBV3-2) and TRBJ2-1, with TRBD2 matching 8 bases. The V and J ends lost 4 bases and 8 bases, in that order; junction bases with no gene match: 13. CDR1 and CDR2 from the germline V gene are LGHDT and YNNKEL (reference sequence). This CDR3 has 16 residues.

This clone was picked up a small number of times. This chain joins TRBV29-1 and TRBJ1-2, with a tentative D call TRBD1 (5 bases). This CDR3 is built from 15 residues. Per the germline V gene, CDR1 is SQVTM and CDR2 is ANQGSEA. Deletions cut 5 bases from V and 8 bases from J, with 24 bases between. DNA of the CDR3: TGCAGCGTTAACGGGGTTGGAGACAGAAAGTACGGCTACACCTTC. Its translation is CSVNGVGDRKYGYTF.

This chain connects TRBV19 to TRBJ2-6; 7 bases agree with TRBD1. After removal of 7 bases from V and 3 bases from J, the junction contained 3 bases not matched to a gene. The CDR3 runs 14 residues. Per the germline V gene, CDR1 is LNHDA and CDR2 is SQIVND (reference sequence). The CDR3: CASIHRGGANVLTF. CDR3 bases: TGTGCCAGTATCCACAGGGGTGGGGCCAACGTCCTGACTTTC.

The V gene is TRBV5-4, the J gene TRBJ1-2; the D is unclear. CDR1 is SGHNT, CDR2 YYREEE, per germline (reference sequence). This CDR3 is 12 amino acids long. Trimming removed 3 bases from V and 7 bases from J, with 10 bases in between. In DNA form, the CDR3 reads TGTGCCAGCAGCTCGATGGGTCTTGGCTACACCTTC. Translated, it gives CASSSMGLGYTF.

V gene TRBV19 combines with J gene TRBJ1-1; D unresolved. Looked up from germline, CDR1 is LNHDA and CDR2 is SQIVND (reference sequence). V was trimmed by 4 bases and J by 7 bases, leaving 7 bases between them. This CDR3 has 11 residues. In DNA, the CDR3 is TGTGCCAGTAGTAGGAGCAATGAAGCTTTCTTT. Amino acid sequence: CASSRSNEAFF.

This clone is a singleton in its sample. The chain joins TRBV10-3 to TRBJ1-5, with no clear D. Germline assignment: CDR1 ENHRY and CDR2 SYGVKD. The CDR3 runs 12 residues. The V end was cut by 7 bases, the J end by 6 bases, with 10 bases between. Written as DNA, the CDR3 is TGTGCCATCAAATCAGTGGGTCAGCCCCAGCATTTT. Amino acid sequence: CAIKSVGQPQHF.

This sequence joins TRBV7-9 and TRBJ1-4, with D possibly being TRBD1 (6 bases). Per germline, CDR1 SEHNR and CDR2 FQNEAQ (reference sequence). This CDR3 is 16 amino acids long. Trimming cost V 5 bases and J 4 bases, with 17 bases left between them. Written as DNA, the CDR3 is TGTGCCAGCAGCAAGAAAACAGGGCTCCTTAATGAAAAACTGTTTTTT. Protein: CASSKKTGLLNEKLFF.

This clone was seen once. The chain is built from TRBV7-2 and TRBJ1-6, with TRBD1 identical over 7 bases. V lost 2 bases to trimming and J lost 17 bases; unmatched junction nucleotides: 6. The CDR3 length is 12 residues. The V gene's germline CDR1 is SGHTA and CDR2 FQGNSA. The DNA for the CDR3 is TGTGCCAGCAGCTTAAATCAGGGGGGTTTCCACTTT. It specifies CASSLNQGGFHF.